The rows below give T cell receptor beta chains drawn from one sample of a study of shared clonotypes between healthy human individuals. TCRdb's copy holds only in-frame clones and misses some; the assay was immunoSEQ multiplex PCR. Among millions of clones listed, over 90% were seen once. The specimen sequenced was naive CD4+ T cells from PBMCs. The receptors come from a man aged 18 to 30 in good health. Some clones in this sample may be carry-over from other donors' samples. Both conserved end residues are trimmed from each CDR3.

J	length	V	CDR3
TRBJ2-6	17	TRBV12-5	ASGLGIQGTLSGANVLT
TRBJ1-1	12	TRBV19	ASTPGGRNTEAF
TRBJ2-5	11	TRBV18	ASSPTRQETQY
TRBJ2-2	13	TRBV11-2	ASSILQGAVGELF
TRBJ1-1	12	TRBV15	ATSRVEVRTEAF
TRBJ1-5	13	TRBV5-1	ASSLGDRSNQPQH
TRBJ2-2	12	TRBV19	ASSILTNTGELF
TRBJ2-5	11	TRBV5-1	ASRLAVQETQY
TRBJ1-2	10	TRBV10-2	ATRDGLYGYT
TRBJ2-1	16	TRBV18	ASSPLLIRASSYNEQF
TRBJ2-3	16	TRBV5-1	ASSRGLAEPWGTDTQY
TRBJ2-7	11	TRBV27	ASSFRISYEQY
TRBJ1-3	15	TRBV5-6	ASSLASGKESGNTIY
TRBJ2-1	15	TRBV27	ASSLFGLAGRPNEQF
TRBJ2-1	14	TRBV30	AWKGTSGRTYNEQF
TRBJ1-5	11	TRBV7-2	ASSLFRDQPQH
TRBJ2-5	11	TRBV7-2	ASSPRGGETQY
TRBJ1-1	9	TRBV2	ASRVQGEAF
TRBJ2-5	11	TRBV7-7	ASSPLSQETQY
TRBJ2-3	13	TRBV5-6	ASSLGIRSTDTQY
TRBJ2-1	13	TRBV18	ASSPLPTGYNEQF
TRBJ1-1	13	TRBV5-4	ASSTATGGGTEAF
TRBJ2-7	10	TRBV2	ASSPSGTEKY
TRBJ1-2	12	TRBV6-1	ASSPTTANYGYT
TRBJ1-2	11	TRBV5-4	ASSLDGLYGYT
TRBJ2-3	13	TRBV7-3	ASSRTSGATDTQY
TRBJ2-7	11	TRBV14	ASSRAQDYEQY
TRBJ2-7	12	TRBV6-5	ASRTGTTNYEQY
TRBJ1-4	12	TRBV13	ASSVRGTNEKLF
TRBJ1-4	8	TRBV20-1	SVGREKLF
TRBJ1-2	12	TRBV28	ASSLYQGAFGYT
TRBJ2-7	10	TRBV25-1	ATMSPSYEQY
TRBJ1-5	11	TRBV5-1	ASSLGYDQPQH
TRBJ1-6	13	TRBV10-3	AISESTGGQSPLH
TRBJ1-5	13	TRBV6-5	ASRLNSYSNQPQH
TRBJ2-5	12	TRBV19	ASSIGREVETQY
TRBJ2-3	13	TRBV2	ASSELAGAVDTQY
TRBJ2-3	14	TRBV10-3	AISESVTGGTDTQY
TRBJ2-1	13	TRBV25-1	ASSPREKPYNEQF
TRBJ2-4	12	TRBV14	ASSQDWEGANKY
TRBJ2-7	9	TRBV28	ASDSSYEQY
TRBJ2-7	9	TRBV19	ATARGYEQY
TRBJ2-1	12	TRBV2	ASRPGLASHEQF
TRBJ1-2	12	TRBV28	ASRWTGVEYGYT
TRBJ1-1	12	TRBV6-5	ASSFLGGDSEAF
TRBJ1-1	11	TRBV14	ASSWDRNTEAF
TRBJ2-7	10	TRBV5-1	ASSAPDYEQY
TRBJ2-7	17	TRBV5-1	ASSLGYSHLTSGPYEQY
TRBJ1-1	14	TRBV5-4	ASSSRSQGFDTEAF
TRBJ2-7	13	TRBV6-6	ASTQVGTVDREQY